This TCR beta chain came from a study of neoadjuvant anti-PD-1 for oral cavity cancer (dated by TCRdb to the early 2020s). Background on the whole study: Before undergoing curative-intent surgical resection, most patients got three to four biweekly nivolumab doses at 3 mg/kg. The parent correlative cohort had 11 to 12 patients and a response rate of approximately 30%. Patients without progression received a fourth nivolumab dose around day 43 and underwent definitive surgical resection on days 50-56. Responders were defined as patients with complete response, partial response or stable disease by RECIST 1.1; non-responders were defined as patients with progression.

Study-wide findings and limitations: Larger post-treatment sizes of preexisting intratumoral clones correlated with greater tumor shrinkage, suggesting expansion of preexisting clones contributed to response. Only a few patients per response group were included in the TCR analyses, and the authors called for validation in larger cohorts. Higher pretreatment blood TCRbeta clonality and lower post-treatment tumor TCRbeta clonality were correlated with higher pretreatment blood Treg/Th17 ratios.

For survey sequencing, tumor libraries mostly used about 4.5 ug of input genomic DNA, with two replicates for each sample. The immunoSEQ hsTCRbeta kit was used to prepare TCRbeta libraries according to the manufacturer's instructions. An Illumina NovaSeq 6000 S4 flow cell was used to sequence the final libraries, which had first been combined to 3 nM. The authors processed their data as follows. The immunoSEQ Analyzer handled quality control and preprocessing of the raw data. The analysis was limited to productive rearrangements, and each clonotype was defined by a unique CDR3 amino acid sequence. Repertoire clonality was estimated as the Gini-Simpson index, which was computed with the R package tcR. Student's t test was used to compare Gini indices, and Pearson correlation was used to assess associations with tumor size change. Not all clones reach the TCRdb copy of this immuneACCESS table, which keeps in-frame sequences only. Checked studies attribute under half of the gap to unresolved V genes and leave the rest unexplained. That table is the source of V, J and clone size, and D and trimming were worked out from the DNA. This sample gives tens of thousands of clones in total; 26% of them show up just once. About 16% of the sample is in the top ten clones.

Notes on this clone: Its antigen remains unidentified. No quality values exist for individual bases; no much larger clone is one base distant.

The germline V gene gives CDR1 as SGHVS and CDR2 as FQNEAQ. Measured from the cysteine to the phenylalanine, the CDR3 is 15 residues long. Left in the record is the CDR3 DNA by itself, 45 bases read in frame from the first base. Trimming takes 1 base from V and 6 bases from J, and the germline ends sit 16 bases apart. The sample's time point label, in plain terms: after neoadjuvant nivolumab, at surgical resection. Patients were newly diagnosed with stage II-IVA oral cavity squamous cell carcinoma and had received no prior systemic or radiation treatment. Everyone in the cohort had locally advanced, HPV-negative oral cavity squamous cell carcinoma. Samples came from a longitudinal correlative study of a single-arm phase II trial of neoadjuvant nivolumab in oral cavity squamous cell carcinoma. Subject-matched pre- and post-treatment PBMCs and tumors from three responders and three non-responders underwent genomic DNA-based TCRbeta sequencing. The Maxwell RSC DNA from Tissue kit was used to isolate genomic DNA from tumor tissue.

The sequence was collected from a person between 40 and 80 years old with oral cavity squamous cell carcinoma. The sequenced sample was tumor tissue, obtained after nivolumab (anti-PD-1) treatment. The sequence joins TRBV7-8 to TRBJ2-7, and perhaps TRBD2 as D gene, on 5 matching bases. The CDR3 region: CASSLDFGGPGEQYF. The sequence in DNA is TGTGCCAGCAGCTTAGATTTCGGAGGCCCGGGCGAGCAGTACTTC. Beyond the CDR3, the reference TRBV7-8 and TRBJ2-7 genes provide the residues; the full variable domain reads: GAGVSQSPRYKVAKRGQDVALRCDPISGHVSLFWYQQALGQGPEFLTYFQNEAQLDKSGLPSDRFFAERPEGSVSTLKIQRTQQEDSAVYLCASSLDFGGPGEQYFGPGTRLTVT.